The 13 T cell receptor beta chains presented below share a single source sample, sequenced in a study of shared T cell receptors in the human thymus. Measured with immunoSEQ multiplex PCR; TCRdb has only the in-frame clones, and not every one. The sample yields 500,000 to 750,000 clones, approximately 90% seen once. These records were also assigned to another study, of human thymus T cells.

The sequencing input was thymocytes. These TCRs come from a boy under two years old with a congenital heart defect.

This CDR3 reads CASSLEWGWGNTEAFF. The CDR3 DNA reads as TGTGCCAGCAGCTTAGAATGGGGATGGGGCAACACTGAAGCTTTCTTT. The chain links TRBV7-2 to TRBJ1-1, with TRBD1 as a possible D gene (5 bases). In germline, CDR1 is SGHTA, CDR2 FQGNSA. With 1 base removed from V and 2 bases from J, the gap between germline ends came to 14 bases. The CDR3 contains 16 residues.

The genes are TRBV19 and TRBJ1-2, with D maybe TRBD1 (6 bases). Germline CDR1 LNHDA, CDR2 SQIVND (reference sequence). The germline V and J ends were trimmed by 10 bases and 0 bases, with 18 bases remaining between them. CDR3 length: 15 residues. CDR3 in DNA: TGTGCCACCTCAACCCAGGGGCATACTAACTATGGCTACACCTTC. Protein product: CATSTQGHTNYGYTF.

The chain employs TRBV21-1 and TRBJ1-5; TRBD1 is taken as the D call from the table, unchecked against the DNA. TRBV21-1 is termed a pseudogene. The CDR3 runs 16 residues. CDR3 region: CASSKVGGRSNQPQHF. In DNA form, the CDR3 reads TGTGCCAGCAGCAAAGTAGGGGGCCGGAGCAATCAGCCCCAGCATTTT.

This clone came up once. The chain combines TRBV6-6 with TRBJ2-7; 7 bases line up with TRBD2. This CDR3 has 15 amino acids. With 2 bases clipped from V and 1 base from J, the junction kept 5 bases outside the gene matches. Germline V gives CDR1 MNHNY, CDR2 SVGAGI (reference sequence). CDR3: CASSYAGRPSYEQYF. The DNA of the CDR3 is TGTGCCAGCAGTTACGCCGGGAGGCCATCCTACGAGCAGTACTTC.

A single count supports this clone. The CDR3 sequence: CAWSPGRYNEQFF. CDR3 in DNA: TGTGCCTGGAGTCCAGGGCGATACAATGAGCAGTTCTTC. V usage is TRBV30 and J usage is TRBJ2-1; tentatively, D is TRBD1 (5 bases). This CDR3 comprises 13 residues. Trimming shortened V by 2 bases and J by 4 bases, and 9 bases separated the two germline ends. The V gene's germline CDR1 is GTSNPN and CDR2 SVGIG (reference sequence).

V usage is TRBV6-5 and J usage is TRBJ2-5; D might be TRBD1 (6 bases). CDR1 is MNHEY, CDR2 SVGAGI, per germline. The CDR3 spans 15 residues. Deletions cut 5 bases from V and 3 bases from J, with 16 bases between. In DNA, the CDR3 is TGTGCCAGCAGTCCGGACAGAGGGAGAGAAGAGACCCAGTACTTC. Protein: CASSPDRGREETQYF.

V and J are TRBV7-2 and TRBJ2-1, with D perhaps TRBD2 (5 bases). CDR3 size: 15 residues. V shed 3 bases and J shed 4 bases, with 13 bases lying between them. CDR1 SGHTA and CDR2 FQGNSA come from the germline V gene. CDR3 in DNA: TGTGCCAGCAGCTTTACCAGCGGAGAGTACAATGAGCAGTTCTTC. It translates to CASSFTSGEYNEQFF.

This clone has only one observation. The chain employs TRBV11-1 and TRBJ1-1; the D gene is possibly TRBD1 (6 bases). Trimming took off 2 bases at V and 8 bases at J, with 18 bases between the two ends. CDR1 and CDR2 (germline): SGHAT, FQDESV (reference sequence). The CDR3 has 15 residues. DNA for the CDR3: TGTGCCAGCAGCTTAAGGGACACCCAAAGGGGAGAAGCTTTCTTT. The encoded protein is CASSLRDTQRGEAFF.

The chain combines TRBV6-5 with TRBJ1-5; no definite D call. The CDR3 loop spans 16 amino acids. The germline V and J ends were trimmed by 4 bases and 0 bases, with 13 bases remaining between them. Germline V CDR1 and CDR2: MNHEY, SVGAGI. CDR3 sequence (DNA): TGTGCCAGCAGTTCCCTCTCCGGGAATAGCAATCAGCCCCAGCATTTT. It translates to CASSSLSGNSNQPQHF.

This clone was seen only once. The V and J genes are TRBV18 and TRBJ2-1; TRBD1 agrees at 9 bases. Germline trimming cut 3 bases from V and 5 bases from J; bases unmatched to any gene: 5. CDR1 and CDR2 from the germline V gene are KGHSH and LQKENI. The CDR3 has 15 amino acids. CDR3 amino acids: CASSPVGQGNNEQFF. The CDR3 DNA sequence: TGTGCCAGCTCACCGGTGGGACAGGGTAACAATGAGCAGTTCTTC.

The chain joins TRBV6-5 to TRBJ2-7, with D maybe TRBD2 (7 bases). CDR3 length: 14 amino acids. V lost 2 bases to trimming and J lost 2 bases, with 10 bases between them. CDR1 and CDR2 (germline): MNHEY, SVGAGI. CDR3 DNA sequence: TGTGCCAGCAGTTACGGGGGGGGCACCTACGAGCAGTACTTC. It translates to CASSYGGGTYEQYF.

The J gene is TRBJ2-7, the V gene TRBV2; a possible D gene is TRBD2 (6 bases). Between the trimmed V and J ends, which lost 10 bases and 5 bases, there was a span of 15 bases. CDR1 is SNHLY and CDR2 is FYNNEI in the germline V gene. The CDR3 is made up of 12 amino acids. The CDR3 DNA reads TGTGCCATCTGCGGGGCTCCCCACGAGCAGTACTTC. Residues: CAICGAPHEQYF. The whole variable domain, remainder taken from reference TRBV2 and TRBJ2-7, is EPEVTQTPSHQVTQMGQEVILRCVPISNHLYFYWYRQILGQKVEFLVSFYNNEISEKSEIFDDQFSVERPDGSNFTLKIRSTKLEDSAMYFCAICGAPHEQYFGPGTRLTVT.

This chain uses TRBV6-5 with TRBJ2-1, with TRBD1 identical over 10 bases. The CDR3 length is 15 residues. Trimming at V came to 2 bases and at J to 3 bases, leaving 1 base not matched to a gene. CDR1 is MNHEY and CDR2 is SVGAGI in the germline V gene. This CDR3 reads CASSYGDRGYNEQFF. Here the CDR3 DNA reads TGTGCCAGCAGTTACGGGGACAGGGGCTACAATGAGCAGTTCTTC.